This TCR beta chain stems from a study of post-analysis software for immune sequencing data. Unique molecular identifiers were present in the TCR beta cDNA libraries. TCRdb fed the PCR reads into MiXCR, producing one record per CDR3 protein. The data hold fewer than 850,000 distinct CDR3 sequences, with just under 30% observed a single time. Germline values: CDR1 MNHEY, CDR2 SVGEGT. This CDR3 has 12 residues. The V end lost 7 bases, the J end lost 4 bases, and 11 bases lay between the germline ends. As for this clonotype: Its antigen is currently unknown.

General study findings and limits: Among multiple sclerosis patients, normalized Chao1 diversity was significantly below that of controls. Higher frequency in patients than in controls was seen for about five TRBV segments, with TRBV5-6, TRBV5-1 and TRBV20-1 among them.

Material for sequencing was blood. The gene calls are TRBV6-2 or TRBV6-3 and TRBJ2-7, with no clear D. The TCR comes from a girl aged 10 to 17 with multiple sclerosis. This chain's CDR3 is CASKTEGYEQYF. The CDR3 DNA follows: TGTGCCAGCAAAACGGAAGGATACGAGCAGTACTTC.